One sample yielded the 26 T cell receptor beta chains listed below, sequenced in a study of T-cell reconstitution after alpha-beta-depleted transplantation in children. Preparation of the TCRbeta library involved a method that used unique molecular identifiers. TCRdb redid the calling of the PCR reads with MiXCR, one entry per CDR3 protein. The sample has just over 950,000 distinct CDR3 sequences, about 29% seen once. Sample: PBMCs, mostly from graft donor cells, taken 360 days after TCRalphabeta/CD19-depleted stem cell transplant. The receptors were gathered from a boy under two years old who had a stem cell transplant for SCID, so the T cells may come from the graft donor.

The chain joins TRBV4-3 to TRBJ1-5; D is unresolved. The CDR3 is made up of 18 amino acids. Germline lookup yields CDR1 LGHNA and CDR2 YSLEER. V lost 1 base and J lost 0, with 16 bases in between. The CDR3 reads CASSQVSRTPYSNQPQHF. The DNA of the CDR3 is TGCGCCAGCAGCCAAGTTTCCCGGACGCCTTATAGCAATCAGCCCCAGCATTTT.

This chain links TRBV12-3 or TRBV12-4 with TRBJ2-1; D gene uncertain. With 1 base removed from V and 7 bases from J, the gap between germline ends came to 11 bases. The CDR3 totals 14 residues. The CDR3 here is CASSLGTIGNEQFF. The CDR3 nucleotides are TGTGCCAGCAGTTTAGGGACCATTGGGAATGAGCAGTTCTTC.

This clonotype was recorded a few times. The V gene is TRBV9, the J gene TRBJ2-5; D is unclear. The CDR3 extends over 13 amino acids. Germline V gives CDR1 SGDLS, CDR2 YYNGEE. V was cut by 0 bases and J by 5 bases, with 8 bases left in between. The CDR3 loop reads CASSVEIEETQYF. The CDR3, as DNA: TGTGCCAGCAGCGTAGAAATCGAGGAGACCCAGTACTTC. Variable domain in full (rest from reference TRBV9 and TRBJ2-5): DSGVTQTPKHLITATGQRVTLRCSPRSGDLSVYWYQQSLDQGLQFLIQYYNGEERAKGNILERFSAQQFPDLHSELNLSSLELGDSALYFCASSVEIEETQYFGPGTRLLVL.

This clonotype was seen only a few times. CDR3 DNA sequence: TGTGCCAGCAGTCACGGGACAGGGTACGAGCAGTACTTC. This encodes CASSHGTGYEQYF. The V and J genes are TRBV27 and TRBJ2-7; 9 positions match TRBD1. V shed 5 bases and J 4 bases; nucleotides not matched to a gene: 3. The CDR3 loop spans 13 amino acids. Germline V gene sequence: CDR1 MNHEY, CDR2 SMNVEV (reference sequence).

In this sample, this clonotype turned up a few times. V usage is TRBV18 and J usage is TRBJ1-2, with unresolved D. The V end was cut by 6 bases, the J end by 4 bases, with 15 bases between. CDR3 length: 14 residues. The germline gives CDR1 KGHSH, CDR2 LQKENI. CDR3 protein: CASSPRPGGYGYTF. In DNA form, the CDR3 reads TGTGCCAGCTCGCCCCGTCCGGGAGGCTATGGCTACACCTTC.

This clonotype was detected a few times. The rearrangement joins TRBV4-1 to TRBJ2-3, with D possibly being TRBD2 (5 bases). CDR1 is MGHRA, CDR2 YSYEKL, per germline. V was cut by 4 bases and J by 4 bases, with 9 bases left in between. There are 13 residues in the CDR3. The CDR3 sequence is CASSLRTADTQYF. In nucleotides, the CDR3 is TGCGCCAGCAGCCTGCGGACTGCAGATACGCAGTATTTT.

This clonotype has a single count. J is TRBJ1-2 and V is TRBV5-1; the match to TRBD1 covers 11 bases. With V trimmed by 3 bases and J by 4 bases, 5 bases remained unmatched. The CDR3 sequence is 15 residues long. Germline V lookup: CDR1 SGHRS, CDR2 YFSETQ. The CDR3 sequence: CASSSGTGGPYGYTF. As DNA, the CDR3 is TGCGCCAGCAGCTCGGGGACAGGGGGTCCCTATGGCTACACCTTC.

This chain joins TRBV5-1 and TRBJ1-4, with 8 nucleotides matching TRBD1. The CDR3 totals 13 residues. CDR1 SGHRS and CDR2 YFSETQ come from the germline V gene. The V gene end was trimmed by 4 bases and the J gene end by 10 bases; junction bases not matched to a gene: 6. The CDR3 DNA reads TGCGCCAGCAGCCGGACAGGGTTAGGAAAACTGTTTTTT. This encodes CASSRTGLGKLFF.

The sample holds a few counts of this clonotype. The CDR3 spells CASSLGPSGGTDTQYF. The CDR3 DNA reads TGCGCCAGCAGCTTGGGTCCTAGCGGGGGCACAGATACGCAGTATTTT. This chain links TRBV5-1 with TRBJ2-3, with 9 bases matching TRBD2. The CDR3 contains 16 residues. V shed 0 bases and J 1 base; nucleotides not matched to a gene: 3. CDR1 is SGHRS, CDR2 YFSETQ, per germline. Combining the CDR3 with reference TRBV5-1 and TRBJ2-3 gives the whole variable domain KAGVTQTPRYLIKTRGQQVTLSCSPISGHRSVSWYQQTPGQGLQFLFEYFSETQRNKGNFPGRFSGRQFSNSRSEMNVSTLELGDSALYLCASSLGPSGGTDTQYFGPGTRLTVL.

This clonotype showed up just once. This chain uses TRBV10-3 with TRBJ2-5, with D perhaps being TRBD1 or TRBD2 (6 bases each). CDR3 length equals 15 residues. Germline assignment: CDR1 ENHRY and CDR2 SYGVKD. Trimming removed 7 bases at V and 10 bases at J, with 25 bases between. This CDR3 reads CAIKEDGGAGGGQYF. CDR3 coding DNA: TGTGCCATCAAAGAGGACGGGGGCGCTGGAGGGGGCCAGTACTTC.

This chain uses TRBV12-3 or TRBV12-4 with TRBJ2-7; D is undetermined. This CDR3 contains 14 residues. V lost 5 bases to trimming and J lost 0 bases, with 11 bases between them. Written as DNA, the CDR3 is TGTGCCAGCAGTCCGACCTTAGCCTCCTACGAGCAGTACTTC. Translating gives CASSPTLASYEQYF.

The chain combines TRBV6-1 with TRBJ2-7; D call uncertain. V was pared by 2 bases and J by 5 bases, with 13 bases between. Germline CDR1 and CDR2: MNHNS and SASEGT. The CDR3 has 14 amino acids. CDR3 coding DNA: TGTGCCAGCAGTGAAAGGTGGCAGGTCCACGAGCAGTACTTC. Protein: CASSERWQVHEQYF.

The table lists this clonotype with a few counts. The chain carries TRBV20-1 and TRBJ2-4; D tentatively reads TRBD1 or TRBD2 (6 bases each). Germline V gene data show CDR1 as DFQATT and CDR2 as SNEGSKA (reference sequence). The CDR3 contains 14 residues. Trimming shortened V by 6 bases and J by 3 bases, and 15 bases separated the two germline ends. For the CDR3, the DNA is TGCAGTGCCCGGGCCGGGGGCCTCAAAAACATTCAGTACTTC. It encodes CSARAGGLKNIQYF.

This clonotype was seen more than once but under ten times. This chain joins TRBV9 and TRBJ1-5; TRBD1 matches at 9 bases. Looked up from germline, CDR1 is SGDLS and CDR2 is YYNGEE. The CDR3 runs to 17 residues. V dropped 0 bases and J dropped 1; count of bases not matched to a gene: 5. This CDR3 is CASSVGSGTGSNQPQHF. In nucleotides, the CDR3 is TGTGCCAGCAGCGTAGGCTCTGGGACAGGGAGCAATCAGCCCCAGCATTTT.

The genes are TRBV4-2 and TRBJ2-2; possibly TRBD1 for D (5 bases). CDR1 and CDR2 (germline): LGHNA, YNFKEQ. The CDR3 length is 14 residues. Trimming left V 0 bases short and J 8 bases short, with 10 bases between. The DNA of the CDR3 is TGTGCCAGCAGCCAAGACCGCAGGGCTGGGGAGCTGTTTTTT. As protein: CASSQDRRAGELFF.

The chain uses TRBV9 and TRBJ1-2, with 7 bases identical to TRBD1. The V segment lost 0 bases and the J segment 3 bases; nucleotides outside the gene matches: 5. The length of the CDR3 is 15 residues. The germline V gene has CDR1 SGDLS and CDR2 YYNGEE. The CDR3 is CASSVDEGAYYGYTF. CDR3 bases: TGTGCCAGCAGCGTAGATGAGGGGGCTTACTATGGCTACACCTTC.

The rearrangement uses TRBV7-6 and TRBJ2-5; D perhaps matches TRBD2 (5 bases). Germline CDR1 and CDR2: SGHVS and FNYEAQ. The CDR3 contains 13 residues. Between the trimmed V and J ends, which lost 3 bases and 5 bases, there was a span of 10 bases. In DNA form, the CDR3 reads TGTGCCAGCAGCTTTACTAGGGCGGAGACCCAGTACTTC. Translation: CASSFTRAETQYF.

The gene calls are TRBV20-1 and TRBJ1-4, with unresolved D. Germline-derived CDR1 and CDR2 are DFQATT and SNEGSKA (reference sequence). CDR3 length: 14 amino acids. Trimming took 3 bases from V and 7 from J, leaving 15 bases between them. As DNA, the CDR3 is TGCAGTGCTAGTCGACCCACGGCAACTGAAAAACTGTTTTTT. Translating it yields CSASRPTATEKLFF.

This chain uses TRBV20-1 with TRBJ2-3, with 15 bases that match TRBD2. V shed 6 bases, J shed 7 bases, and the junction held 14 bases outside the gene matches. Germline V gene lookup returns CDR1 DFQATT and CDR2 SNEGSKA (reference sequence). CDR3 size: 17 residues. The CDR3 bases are TGCAGTGCAACCCGGACTAGCGGGGGGGCCGACGTTAATACGCAGTATTTT. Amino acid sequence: CSATRTSGGADVNTQYF.

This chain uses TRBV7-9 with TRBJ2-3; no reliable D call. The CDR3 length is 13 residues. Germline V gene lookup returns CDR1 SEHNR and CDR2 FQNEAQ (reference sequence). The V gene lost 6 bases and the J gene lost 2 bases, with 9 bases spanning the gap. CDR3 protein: CASSPVSTDTQYF. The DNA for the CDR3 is TGTGCCAGCAGTCCGGTCTCCACAGATACGCAGTATTTT. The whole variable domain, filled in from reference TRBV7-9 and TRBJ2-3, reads DTGVSQNPRHKITKRGQNVTFRCDPISEHNRLYWYRQTLGQGPEFLTYFQNEAQLEKSRLLSDRFSAERPKGSFSTLEIQRTEQGDSAMYLCASSPVSTDTQYFGPGTRLTVL.

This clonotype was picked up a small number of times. CDR3 bases: TGTGCCAGCAGCTCTGGGACAGGGACGAGCAATCAGCCCCAGCATTTT. Its translation is CASSSGTGTSNQPQHF. The chain carries TRBV28 and TRBJ1-5, with 9 bases fitting TRBD1. V gave up 6 bases and J gave up 1 base; unmatched junction bases: 7. Germline lookup yields CDR1 MDHEN and CDR2 SYDVKM. The CDR3 has 16 residues.

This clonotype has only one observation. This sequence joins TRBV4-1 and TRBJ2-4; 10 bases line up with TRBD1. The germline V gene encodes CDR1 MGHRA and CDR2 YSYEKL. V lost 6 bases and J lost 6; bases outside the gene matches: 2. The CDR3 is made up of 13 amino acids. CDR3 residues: CASRRQGANIQYF. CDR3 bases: TGCGCCAGCAGGCGACAGGGGGCAAACATTCAGTACTTC.

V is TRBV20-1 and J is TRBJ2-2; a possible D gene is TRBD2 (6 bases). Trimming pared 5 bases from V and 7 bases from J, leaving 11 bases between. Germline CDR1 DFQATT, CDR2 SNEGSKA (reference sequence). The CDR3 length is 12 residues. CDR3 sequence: CSAGGVGGELFF. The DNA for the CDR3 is TGCAGTGCTGGCGGGGTGGGCGGGGAGCTGTTTTTT.

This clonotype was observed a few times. The DNA for the CDR3 is TGTGCCAGCCGTGTATCAGGGGGGACTGAAGCTTTCTTT. Translation gives CASRVSGGTEAFF. The chain recombines TRBV12-3 or TRBV12-4 with TRBJ1-1, with 7 bases aligning to TRBD1. The V segment lost 8 bases and the J segment 5 bases; nucleotides outside the gene matches: 8. CDR3 length: 13 residues.

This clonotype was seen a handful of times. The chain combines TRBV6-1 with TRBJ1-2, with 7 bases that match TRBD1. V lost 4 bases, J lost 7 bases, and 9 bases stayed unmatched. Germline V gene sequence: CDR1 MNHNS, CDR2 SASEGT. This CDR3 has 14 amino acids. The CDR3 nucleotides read TGTGCCAGCAGTGTAAACTTCAGGGGGGCTGGCTACACCTTC. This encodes CASSVNFRGAGYTF.

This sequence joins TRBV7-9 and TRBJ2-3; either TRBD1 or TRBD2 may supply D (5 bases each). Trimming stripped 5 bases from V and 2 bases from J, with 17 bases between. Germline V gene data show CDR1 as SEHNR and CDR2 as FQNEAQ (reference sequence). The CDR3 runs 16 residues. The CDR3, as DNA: TGTGCCAGCAGCGTCCGAGGGGCCCCAACCACAGATACGCAGTATTTT. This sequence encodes CASSVRGAPTTDTQYF.